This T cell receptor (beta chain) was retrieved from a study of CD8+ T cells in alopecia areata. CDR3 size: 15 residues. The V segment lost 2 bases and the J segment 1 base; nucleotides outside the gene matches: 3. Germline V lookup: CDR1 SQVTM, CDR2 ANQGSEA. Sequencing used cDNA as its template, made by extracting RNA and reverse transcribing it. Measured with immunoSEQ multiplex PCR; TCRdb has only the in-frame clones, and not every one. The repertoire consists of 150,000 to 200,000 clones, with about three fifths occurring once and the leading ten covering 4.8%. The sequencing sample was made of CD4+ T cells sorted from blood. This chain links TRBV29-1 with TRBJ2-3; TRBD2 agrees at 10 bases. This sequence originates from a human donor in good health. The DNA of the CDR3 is TGCAGCGTTGAATCTGGGACTAGCGGCACAGATACGCAGTATTTT. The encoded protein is CSVESGTSGTDTQYF.